This T cell receptor (beta chain) is from a study of blood T cell repertoires in COVID-19. At the level of the study: There were acute and convalescent COVID-19 samples, and they came from the United States, Italy and Spain. Nucleic acid was either cDNA or gDNA, and it came from T cells, B-cell-depleted T cells, or PBMCs.

Methods used by the authors: Amplification with reference gene primers provided the estimates of nucleated cell counts. Assay: immunoSEQ multiplex PCR; the TCRdb copy retains only in-frame clones and omits some. D and trimming were read from the DNA, whereas the V and J calls and clone size are those reported in that table. The sample holds under 80,000 clones, approximately 86% seen once. CDR3 length: 17 residues. Germline V CDR1 and CDR2: SGHTA, FQGTGA. Trimming cost V 2 bases and J 1 base; bases outside gene matches: 8. The sequenced sample consisted of peripheral blood. This chain links TRBV7-3 with TRBJ2-1, with 7 nucleotides matching TRBD2. This receptor was identified in a man between 65 and 85 years old with active COVID-19. CDR3 sequence: CASSLGPSGRSYNEQFF. The CDR3 nucleotides are TGTGCCAGCAGCTTAGGGCCTAGCGGACGGTCCTACAATGAGCAGTTCTTC.